This T cell receptor (beta chain) was recovered during a study of T cells in Graves' hyperthyroidism and ophthalmopathy. This clonotype was recorded many times. The source material, RNA transcripts, was used to amplify TCR beta CDR3 regions. First-round RT-PCR targeting the TCR CDR3 was performed with the HTBI primer set. TCRdb called the multiplex PCR reads again in MiXCR, with one record for every CDR3 protein. The table shows about 660,000 distinct CDR3 sequences, with 45% occurring only once. The CDR3 length is 12 residues. CDR1 SQVTM and CDR2 ANQGSEA come from the germline V gene. The V end lost 2 bases, the J end lost 8 bases, and 12 bases lay between the germline ends.

The clonotype was recovered from an adult man with Graves' disease, either hyperthyroidism or ophthalmopathy (not recorded which). The J gene is TRBJ1-2, the V gene TRBV29-1; D is perhaps TRBD1 (5 bases). Specimen: peripheral blood or thyroid tissue (not recorded which). The CDR3 DNA sequence: TGCAGCGTTGAACTCCGGGGCCTGGGCTACACCTTC. This sequence encodes CSVELRGLGYTF.